These T cell receptor beta chains were read from a single sample in a study of cytomegalovirus exposure and HLA in healthy donors. TCRdb's table, derived via immunoSEQ multiplex PCR, lists solely in-frame clones and lacks some. The sample yields about 250,000 clones, about 66% seen once. The sequenced sample was PBMCs. The receptors come from a female donor in good health and CMV-seronegative. CDR3s include the opening cysteine and the closing phenylalanine or tryptophan. Fields, in order: clone size, J gene, V gene, D gene, CDR3 DNA, CDR3 protein. The D gene is left open where the match is weak. Clone size is given for some rows only: seen once, a few or many times, or a class if the clone is expanded.

- | TRBJ1-2 | TRBV6-1 | TRBD1 | TGTGCCAGCAGTGGGGCCGGGACAGGAGTTCAGGACTACACCTTC | CASSGAGTGVQDYTF
- | TRBJ2-3 | TRBV5-4 | - | TGTGCCAGCAGCTTGGATAGCGGCAGCACAGATACGCAGTATTTT | CASSLDSGSTDTQYF
once | TRBJ2-3 | TRBV6-1 | - | TGTGCCAGCAGTGAAGCTAGGAAAGGGGTACTCGGCACAGATACGCAGTATTTT | CASSEARKGVLGTDTQYF
once | TRBJ1-1 | TRBV29-1 | - | TGCAGCTTCCAGGTTCACCTGAACACTGAAGCTTTCTTT | CSFQVHLNTEAFF
- | TRBJ1-5 | TRBV2 | - | TGTGCCAGCAGTGACCGGGGAGGGGGTGGCAATCAGCCCCAGCATTTT | CASSDRGGGGNQPQHF
- | TRBJ1-3 | TRBV4-1 | - | TGCGCCAGCAGCCAACCTAGGACTCTTGGAAACACCATATATTTT | CASSQPRTLGNTIYF
- | TRBJ2-5 | TRBV2 | TRBD1 | TGTGCCAGCAGGGGACAGCCGACTCAAGAGACCCAGTACTTC | CASRGQPTQETQYF
- | TRBJ2-3 | TRBV4-1 | TRBD1 | TGCGCCAGCAGCCAAGACCACAGGACAGGGGGATCCACGACAGATACGCAGTATTTT | CASSQDHRTGGSTTDTQYF
- | TRBJ2-2 | TRBV2 | TRBD1 | TGTGCCAGCAGCGTGGACAGGGGGCGCATCTGGAGCACCGGGGAGCTGTTTTTT | CASSVDRGRIWSTGELFF
few | TRBJ2-7 | TRBV12-5 | TRBD1 | TGTGCTAGTGGTTTGGTCTTGGGACAGGCCTTCTACGAGCAGTACTTC | CASGLVLGQAFYEQYF
few | TRBJ1-2 | TRBV11-2 | TRBD1 | TGTGCCAGCAGCTTACGGCAGGGGGCCGGGTATGGCTACACCTTC | CASSLRQGAGYGYTF
once | TRBJ2-3 | TRBV7-9 | TRBD2 | TGTGCCAGCAGCCTCCGCTGGGGTAGCGGGAGAAGGACAGATACGCAGTATTTT | CASSLRWGSGRRTDTQYF
- | TRBJ2-2 | TRBV9 | TRBD2 | TGTGCCAGCAGCGTAACTAGCGGGGGTTTCACCGGGGAGCTGTTTTTT | CASSVTSGGFTGELFF
few | TRBJ2-7 | TRBV5-6 | - | TGTGCCAGCAGCCAACTGGGGCTGAGCTCCTACGAGCAGTACTTC | CASSQLGLSSYEQYF
- | TRBJ2-3 | TRBV11-2 | - | TGTGCCAGCAGCGTCCGACTAGAACCTAGCACAGATACGCAGTATTTT | CASSVRLEPSTDTQYF
- | TRBJ2-7 | TRBV7-9 | TRBD2 | TGTTCCAGCAGCTTTGGGACTAGCGGGGACTACGAGCAGTACTTC | CSSSFGTSGDYEQYF
- | TRBJ2-3 | TRBV13 | - | TGTGCCAGCAGCGATTTAACAACAGACACAGATACGCAGTATTTT | CASSDLTTDTDTQYF
- | TRBJ2-1 | TRBV6-6 | TRBD1 | TGTGCCAGCAGTTCGGGACAGGGTTACAATGAGCAGTTCTTC | CASSSGQGYNEQFF
- | TRBJ1-2 | TRBV19 | - | TGTGCCAGTAGTATAGAATCGGGGGGCGCCTATGGCTACACCTTC | CASSIESGGAYGYTF
- | TRBJ2-7 | TRBV7-2 | - | TGTGCCAGCAGCTTAGGATTAGGGCGGGGTTCCGAGCAGTACTTC | CASSLGLGRGSEQYF
- | TRBJ2-3 | TRBV5-4 | TRBD2 | TGTGCCAGCAGCTTGGATAGCGGGAGCACAGATACGCAGTATTTT | CASSLDSGSTDTQYF
- | TRBJ2-7 | TRBV28 | TRBD1 | TGTGCCAGCAGTTTAAAAAACGAGGGGGCGGGCTCCTACGAGCAGTACTTC | CASSLKNEGAGSYEQYF
- | TRBJ2-7 | TRBV19 | - | TGTGCCAGTAGTATCAGGCTAGCAGGCAAGTACGAGCAGTACTTC | CASSIRLAGKYEQYF
- | TRBJ1-1 | TRBV5-5 | TRBD1 | TGTGCCAGCAGCTCTACCCCGACAGGGGGCGGCACTGAAGCTTTCTTT | CASSSTPTGGGTEAFF
- | TRBJ2-5 | TRBV5-1 | - | TGCGCCAGCAGCTACGGGACTCTTGGTCAAGAGACCCAGTACTTC | CASSYGTLGQETQYF
- | TRBJ1-4 | TRBV29-1 | TRBD1 | TGCAGCGGGATAGGGACAGGGCGTGAAAAACTGTTTTTT | CSGIGTGREKLFF
- | TRBJ2-2 | TRBV27 | - | TGTGCCAGCATAAGACTAGGGGCCAACACCGGGGAGCTGTTTTTT | CASIRLGANTGELFF
once | TRBJ2-3 | TRBV9 | TRBD2 | TGTGCCAGCAGCGTAGCGGGGCGAGGAGCGGGAGGCCCCTTTAGCACAGATACGCAGTATTTT | CASSVAGRGAGGPFSTDTQYF
- | TRBJ2-1 | TRBV4-2 | TRBD2 | TGTGCCAGCAGCCAAACAGCGGGAGGGGGTTATGAGCAGTTCTTC | CASSQTAGGGYEQFF
- | TRBJ1-2 | TRBV9 | - | TGTGCCAGCAGCTCGAGAGTCTATGGCTACACCTTC | CASSSRVYGYTF
- | TRBJ2-7 | TRBV27 | - | TGTGCCAGCAGTTTGGAAACAGGGAGCTCCTACGAGCAGTACTTC | CASSLETGSSYEQYF
few | TRBJ2-7 | TRBV4-1 | - | TGCGCCAGCAGCCAAGCGGGAGAAGGCTACGAGCAGTACTTC | CASSQAGEGYEQYF
- | TRBJ2-7 | TRBV5-4 | - | TGTGCCAGCAGCTGGGCGGGGTCGGCCTACGAGCAGTACTTC | CASSWAGSAYEQYF
- | TRBJ2-5 | TRBV2 | - | TGTGCCAGCAGTGAAATCGTAACTTCCTCCTTAGAGACCCAGTACTTC | CASSEIVTSSLETQYF
- | TRBJ1-4 | TRBV5-1 | TRBD1 | TGCGCCAGCAGCGGAACAGGGGGTTCAAATGAAAAACTGTTTTTT | CASSGTGGSNEKLFF